This is a list of T cell receptor beta chains from one sample in a study of beta chain features in type 1 diabetes. Sequencing used immunoSEQ multiplex PCR; TCRdb keeps in-frame clones, though not all of them. The sample lists roughly 230,000 clones, around 10% occurring once. The sample consisted of naive CD4+ T cells from blood. All receptors come from a woman aged 18-35 years in good health. Both conserved end residues are part of each CDR3. A D gene is named only where the DNA matches it firmly. Not all rows give a size; the values are once, few, many and, for expanded clones, a class.

DNA: TGCAGTGCTAGCGCGGGAAATGAAGCTTTCTTT
CDR3: CSASAGNEAFF
D: -
size: few
J: TRBJ1-1
V: TRBV20-1

DNA: TGCGCCAGCAGCCAAGATCTATCGAGATACTCTGGAAACACCATATATTTT
CDR3: CASSQDLSRYSGNTIYF
D: -
size: few
J: TRBJ1-3
V: TRBV4-1

DNA: TGTGCCAGCAGTGTCCGTCAGAGCAATCAGCCCCAGCATTTT
CDR3: CASSVRQSNQPQHF
D: -
size: -
J: TRBJ1-5
V: TRBV2

DNA: TGTGCCAGCAGTTTCACTGGGGCCAACGTCCTGACTTTC
CDR3: CASSFTGANVLTF
D: -
size: -
J: TRBJ2-6
V: TRBV27

DNA: TGTGCCAGCAGCCAATTACAGGGGGCGGTCACTGAAGCTTTCTTT
CDR3: CASSQLQGAVTEAFF
D: TRBD1
size: -
J: TRBJ1-1
V: TRBV28

DNA: TGTGCCAGCAGACCCCTGGACAGAGCTGGAAACACCATATATTTT
CDR3: CASRPLDRAGNTIYF
D: -
size: -
J: TRBJ1-3
V: TRBV6-1

DNA: TGTGCCAGCTTGTCAGGGGGCGGCTATGGCTACACCTTC
CDR3: CASLSGGGYGYTF
D: TRBD1
size: -
J: TRBJ1-2
V: TRBV18

DNA: TGTGCCAGCAGTCCGGGACTAGCGGGAGAGGGAGATACGCAGTATTTT
CDR3: CASSPGLAGEGDTQYF
D: TRBD2
size: -
J: TRBJ2-3
V: TRBV2

DNA: TGTGCCAGCAGTTACCTCCAGCGGGGCACAGATACGCAGTATTTT
CDR3: CASSYLQRGTDTQYF
D: -
size: -
J: TRBJ2-3
V: TRBV6-5

DNA: TGTGCCAGCTCACCAGCGGGAGCGGAAGATACGCAGTATTTT
CDR3: CASSPAGAEDTQYF
D: TRBD2
size: few
J: TRBJ2-3
V: TRBV18

DNA: TGTGCCAGCAGTGAGGGGGCGGACTATGGCTACACCTTC
CDR3: CASSEGADYGYTF
D: -
size: few
J: TRBJ1-2
V: TRBV2

DNA: TGTGCCAGCTCGCCTGACCGGAGGACTAGCTACGAGCAGTACTTC
CDR3: CASSPDRRTSYEQYF
D: TRBD2
size: few
J: TRBJ2-7
V: TRBV18

DNA: TGCAGCGTTGCTACAGGGTCGTTTGCCAATGAGCAGTTCTTC
CDR3: CSVATGSFANEQFF
D: -
size: -
J: TRBJ2-1
V: TRBV29-1

DNA: TGTGCCAGTAGTCCTCAGGGACTTCGCAATGAGCAGTTCTTC
CDR3: CASSPQGLRNEQFF
D: -
size: -
J: TRBJ2-1
V: TRBV19

DNA: TGCGCCAGCAGCTTGGCCATGACAGGGAGCTCCTACAATGAGCAGTTCTTC
CDR3: CASSLAMTGSSYNEQFF
D: TRBD1
size: few
J: TRBJ2-1
V: TRBV5-1

DNA: TGTGCCAGCAGGAGTTACAATGAGCAGTTCTTC
CDR3: CASRSYNEQFF
D: -
size: few
J: TRBJ2-1
V: TRBV25-1

DNA: TGTGCTAGTGGCACGTCGACTAGCGGGAGGTTATATGAGCAGTTCTTC
CDR3: CASGTSTSGRLYEQFF
D: TRBD2
size: few
J: TRBJ2-1
V: TRBV12-5

DNA: TGTGCCAGCAGAAGAGACGGGAACTATGGCTACACCTTC
CDR3: CASRRDGNYGYTF
D: -
size: few
J: TRBJ1-2
V: TRBV25-1

DNA: TGTGCCAGCAGCTTTCGGGACTTCCATGATACGCAGTATTTT
CDR3: CASSFRDFHDTQYF
D: -
size: few
J: TRBJ2-3
V: TRBV5-5

DNA: TGTGCCATCAGTGGGACCGGGGGGGCAGAGACCCAGTACTTC
CDR3: CAISGTGGAETQYF
D: TRBD2
size: -
J: TRBJ2-5
V: TRBV10-3

DNA: TGTGCCAGCAGCGGGGGGGGACAGGGGAGCTCCTACGAGCAGTACTTC
CDR3: CASSGGGQGSSYEQYF
D: TRBD1
size: -
J: TRBJ2-7
V: TRBV28

DNA: TGTGCCAGCAGCATTCAGGGGCGGCCTAATGAAAAACTGTTTTTT
CDR3: CASSIQGRPNEKLFF
D: -
size: -
J: TRBJ1-4
V: TRBV21-1

DNA: TGTGCCAGCAGCGTCGCCCCCGACATCTACAATGAGCAGTTCTTC
CDR3: CASSVAPDIYNEQFF
D: -
size: -
J: TRBJ2-1
V: TRBV9

DNA: TGTGCCAGCGTTAGGATCAGGGGAACCGGGGAGCTGTTTTTT
CDR3: CASVRIRGTGELFF
D: -
size: -
J: TRBJ2-2
V: TRBV28

DNA: TGTGCCAGCAGTCATAGCGAGATCACAGATACGCAGTATTTT
CDR3: CASSHSEITDTQYF
D: -
size: -
J: TRBJ2-3
V: TRBV25-1

DNA: TGTGCCAGCAGCTTAGGAGTCCCGGGCGAGCAGTACTTC
CDR3: CASSLGVPGEQYF
D: -
size: few
J: TRBJ2-7
V: TRBV7-9

DNA: TGTGCCAGCAGCTTGACACAGAACCTGAACACTGAAGCTTTCTTT
CDR3: CASSLTQNLNTEAFF
D: -
size: -
J: TRBJ1-1
V: TRBV7-8

DNA: TGCAGCGTCCTGACAGGGTCAAACTATGGCTACACCTTC
CDR3: CSVLTGSNYGYTF
D: TRBD1
size: few
J: TRBJ1-2
V: TRBV29-1

DNA: TGTGCCAGCAGCCAAAGACAGGGGGTTTATAATTCACCCCTCCACTTT
CDR3: CASSQRQGVYNSPLHF
D: TRBD1
size: -
J: TRBJ1-6
V: TRBV5-4

DNA: TGTGCCTGGAGTCAATCGCGGGCGGTGTTT
CDR3: CAWSQSRAVF
D: -
size: few
J: TRBJ1-1
V: TRBV30

DNA: TGCAGCGTTTCTCGGACACAAAACACCGGGGAGCTGTTTTTT
CDR3: CSVSRTQNTGELFF
D: -
size: few
J: TRBJ2-2
V: TRBV29-1

DNA: TGCAGCGTTGGTGAACAGGGCTATGGCTACACCTTC
CDR3: CSVGEQGYGYTF
D: -
size: -
J: TRBJ1-2
V: TRBV29-1

DNA: TGCGCCAGCAATATGACAGGGGGCGTAAGGAGCAATCAGCCCCAGCATTTT
CDR3: CASNMTGGVRSNQPQHF
D: TRBD1
size: few
J: TRBJ1-5
V: TRBV5-1

DNA: TGCGCCAGCAGCCCCTCTAGCGGGGTTTCCACCGGGGAGCTGTTTTTT
CDR3: CASSPSSGVSTGELFF
D: TRBD2
size: -
J: TRBJ2-2
V: TRBV5-1

DNA: TGTGCCAGCGGATCGGCCAGGGGGCGTACGAACATTCAGTACTTC
CDR3: CASGSARGRTNIQYF
D: TRBD1
size: -
J: TRBJ2-4
V: TRBV2

DNA: TGCAGCGTCAATGAGCGGGGGACGAACACCGGGGAGCTGTTTTTT
CDR3: CSVNERGTNTGELFF
D: TRBD2
size: few
J: TRBJ2-2
V: TRBV29-1

DNA: TGTGCCAGCAGCCCAAGACTAGCGCGGAGCTCCTACAATGAGCAGTTCTTC
CDR3: CASSPRLARSSYNEQFF
D: TRBD2
size: few
J: TRBJ2-1
V: TRBV5-8

DNA: TGTGCCAGCAGCCCAGGACAGGGGGTGGGAGGGGACTACGAGCAGTACTTC
CDR3: CASSPGQGVGGDYEQYF
D: TRBD1
size: few
J: TRBJ2-7
V: TRBV7-8

DNA: TGTGCCAGCAGCAAAGAGCTAAACACTGAAGCTTTCTTT
CDR3: CASSKELNTEAFF
D: -
size: -
J: TRBJ1-1
V: TRBV5-4

DNA: TGTGCCAGCAGTTACGGAGAGGGAGGGCTTAGTGGCTACACCTTC
CDR3: CASSYGEGGLSGYTF
D: -
size: -
J: TRBJ1-2
V: TRBV6-5

DNA: TGTGCCAGCTCCGGGACAAAAACCTCTGGGGCCAACGTCCTGACTTTC
CDR3: CASSGTKTSGANVLTF
D: -
size: few
J: TRBJ2-6
V: TRBV19

DNA: TGCGCCAGCAGCCCGACAGGGTTTAGGGATCCTGGGGCCAACGTCCTGACTTTC
CDR3: CASSPTGFRDPGANVLTF
D: TRBD1
size: few
J: TRBJ2-6
V: TRBV5-1